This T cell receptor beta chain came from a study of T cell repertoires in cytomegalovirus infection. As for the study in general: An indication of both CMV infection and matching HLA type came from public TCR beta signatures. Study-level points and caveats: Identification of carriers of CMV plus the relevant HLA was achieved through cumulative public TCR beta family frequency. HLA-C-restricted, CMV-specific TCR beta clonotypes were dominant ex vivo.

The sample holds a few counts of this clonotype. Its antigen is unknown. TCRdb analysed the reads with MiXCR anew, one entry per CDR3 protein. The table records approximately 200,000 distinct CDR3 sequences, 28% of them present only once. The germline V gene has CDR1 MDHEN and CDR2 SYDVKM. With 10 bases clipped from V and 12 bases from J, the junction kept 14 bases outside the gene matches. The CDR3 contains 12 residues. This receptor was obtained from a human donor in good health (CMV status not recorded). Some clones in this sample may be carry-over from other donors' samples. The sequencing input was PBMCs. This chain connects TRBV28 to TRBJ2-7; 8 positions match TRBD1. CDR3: CAIGAGGKDPYF. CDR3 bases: TGTGCCATAGGGGCAGGGGGCAAGGACCCGTACTTC.